The next 2 T cell receptor beta chains were all read from a single sample in a study of response to subunit inactivated influenza vaccine. From the RT-PCR reads, TCRdb called clonotypes with MiXCR, one entry per CDR3 protein. The data contain around 530,000 distinct CDR3 sequences, around 11% of them singletons. Sequencing used PBMCs from blood, obtained on the day of vaccination. These TCRs come from a man in his fifties or sixties who received an inactivated influenza vaccine.

The rearrangement links TRBV12-3 or TRBV12-4 to TRBJ2-6; D unclear. The V end lost 4 bases, the J end lost 4 bases, and 11 bases lay between the germline ends. The length of the CDR3 is 15 residues. The CDR3 DNA sequence: TGTGCCAGCAGTTCCGAATGGCACGGGGCCAACGTCCTGACTTTC. Its translation: CASSSEWHGANVLTF.

This clonotype was counted between two and nine times. This chain links TRBV25-1 with TRBJ2-1; 9 nucleotides match TRBD1. With 4 bases clipped from V and 7 bases from J, the junction kept 11 bases outside the gene matches. Germline CDR1 reads MGHDK; CDR2 reads SYGVNS. This CDR3 has 16 amino acids. The CDR3 is CASSGSRDRGFNEQFF. CDR3 DNA: TGTGCCAGCAGTGGGAGCCGAGACAGGGGGTTTAATGAGCAGTTCTTC.